A single sample gave rise to the 19 T cell receptor beta chains below, sequenced in a study of T cell responses to AZD1222 COVID-19 vaccine. Generated by immunoSEQ multiplex PCR, the TCRdb table keeps only in-frame clones and is missing some. The data contain about 130,000 clones, 80% to 90% of them singletons. Specimen: peripheral blood, collected on day 0 of AZD1222 vaccination. The receptors originated from an adult in good health.

V gene TRBV6-1 combines with J gene TRBJ1-2; the D is unclear. V was pared by 3 bases and J by 1 base, with 9 bases between. This CDR3 has 14 amino acids. The germline V gene encodes CDR1 MNHNS and CDR2 SASEGT. CDR3 sequence reads: CASSERAVNYGYTF. In DNA form, the CDR3 reads TGTGCCAGCAGTGAGCGGGCGGTTAACTATGGCTACACCTTC.

The chain carries TRBV6-5 and TRBJ1-1; possible D gene TRBD1, 5 bases. This CDR3 has 15 amino acids. CDR1 and CDR2 from the germline V gene are MNHEY and SVGAGI. V lost 8 bases and J lost 1, with 17 bases in between. The CDR3 spells CASGRDLSPNTEAFF. CDR3 DNA: TGTGCCAGCGGCCGGGACCTCAGCCCGAACACTGAAGCTTTCTTT.

CDR3 bases: TGCGCCAGCAGCCTTTACTACGAGCAGTACTTC. Its translation: CASSLYYEQYF. The chain recombines TRBV5-1 with TRBJ2-7; D call uncertain. Germline V gene sequence: CDR1 SGHRS, CDR2 YFSETQ. Trimming removed 4 bases from V and 3 bases from J, with 5 bases in between. CDR3 length: 11 amino acids.

The chain uses TRBV14 and TRBJ2-1, with D unclear. Germline CDR1 is SGHDN and CDR2 is FVKESK. This CDR3 is 12 amino acids long. Trimming left V 5 bases short and J 8 bases short, with 10 bases between. The DNA for the CDR3 is TGTGCCAGCAGCTCACAGTTCCATGAGCAGTTCTTC. Amino acid sequence: CASSSQFHEQFF.

The chain couples TRBV19 to TRBJ2-7; D is tentatively TRBD1 or TRBD2 (6 bases each). The germline V gene encodes CDR1 LNHDA and CDR2 SQIVND (reference sequence). Trimming took 5 bases from V and 3 from J, leaving 14 bases between them. There are 14 residues in the CDR3. The DNA of the CDR3 is TGTGCCAGTAGTCAACAGGGAGGTGACTACGAGCAGTACTTC. Residues: CASSQQGGDYEQYF. The full variable domain, its missing parts supplied by reference TRBV19 and TRBJ2-7, is DGGITQSPKYLFRKEGQNVTLSCEQNLNHDAMYWYRQDPGQGLRLIYYSQIVNDFQKGDIAEGYSVSREKKESFPLTVTSAQKNPTAFYLCASSQQGGDYEQYFGPGTRLTVT.

This chain joins TRBV5-6 and TRBJ1-3; the D gene is possibly TRBD1 (5 bases). V was shortened by 2 bases and J by 0 bases, with 12 bases between the two germline ends. CDR3 length equals 16 residues. From germline, CDR1 is SGHDT and CDR2 YYEEEE. The CDR3 DNA is TGTGCCAGCAGCTTTCCAGGGATCTCCTCTGGAAACACCATATATTTT. Amino acids: CASSFPGISSGNTIYF. The whole variable domain, filled in from reference TRBV5-6 and TRBJ1-3, reads DAGVTQSPTHLIKTRGQQVTLRCSPKSGHDTVSWYQQALGQGPQFIFQYYEEEERQRGNFPDRFSGHQFPNYSSELNVNALLLGDSALYLCASSFPGISSGNTIYFGEGSWLTVV.

The rearrangement uses TRBV7-6 and TRBJ2-3, with D maybe TRBD2 (6 bases). The CDR3 is 16 amino acids. V shed 1 base and J shed 1 base, with 12 bases lying between them. The germline V gene encodes CDR1 SGHVS and CDR2 FNYEAQ. CDR3 in DNA: TGTGCCAGCAGCTTAGACGGGAGAGGTGGCACAGATACGCAGTATTTT. Translating gives CASSLDGRGGTDTQYF. The full variable domain, rest sourced from reference TRBV7-6 and TRBJ2-3, is GAGVSQSPRYKVTKRGQDVALRCDPISGHVSLYWYRQALGQGPEFLTYFNYEAQQDKSGLPNDRFSAERPEGSISTLTIQRTEQRDSAMYRCASSLDGRGGTDTQYFGPGTRLTVL.

This chain uses TRBV18 with TRBJ1-1; D is unresolved. CDR1 KGHSH and CDR2 LQKENI come from the germline V gene. V shed 1 base and J shed 0 bases, with 6 bases lying between them. CDR3 length equals 14 residues. CDR3 sequence reads: CASSPQIMNTEAFF. The CDR3 DNA is TGTGCCAGCTCACCACAGATTATGAACACTGAAGCTTTCTTT.

The chain recombines TRBV12-3 or TRBV12-4 with TRBJ2-7; possible D gene TRBD1, 6 bases. V was trimmed by 5 bases and J by 2 bases, leaving 10 bases between them. The CDR3 covers 13 residues. CDR3 region: CASSPDSPYEQYF. CDR3 nucleotide sequence: TGTGCCAGCAGTCCGGACAGCCCCTACGAGCAGTACTTC.

This rearrangement joins TRBV4-1 to TRBJ1-1; TRBD1 might be the D (6 bases). There are 18 residues in the CDR3. The V gene's germline CDR1 is MGHRA and CDR2 YSYEKL. Trimming pared 7 bases from V and 0 bases from J, leaving 24 bases between. CDR3 DNA sequence: TGCGCCAGCACACCGCTCCCAGCTACAGGGTTGATGAACACTGAAGCTTTCTTT. Protein: CASTPLPATGLMNTEAFF.

This clone turned up a few times. The rearrangement links TRBV5-1 to TRBJ2-7; 7 nucleotides line up with TRBD1. The CDR3 loop spans 15 amino acids. The germline V gene encodes CDR1 SGHRS and CDR2 YFSETQ. The trim removed 4 bases at V and 6 bases at J, leaving 13 bases unmatched. The CDR3 DNA is TGCGCCAGCAGCGGCGCCGACAGGGTCTCATCCGAGCAGTACTTC. Protein: CASSGADRVSSEQYF.

This sequence joins TRBV12-3 or TRBV12-4 and TRBJ2-7; D gene ambiguous. There are 13 residues in the CDR3. Trimming cost V 4 bases and J 6 bases, with 13 bases left between them. The CDR3 nucleotides read TGTGCCAGCAGTTCACGGACCCAGGCCGAGCAGTACTTC. This encodes CASSSRTQAEQYF.

This clone was found a few times. CDR3 sequence reads: CATSKPGTFNYGYTF. The CDR3 DNA sequence: TGTGCCACCAGCAAACCCGGGACATTCAACTATGGCTACACCTTC. The chain carries TRBV15 and TRBJ1-2, with D tentatively TRBD1 (6 bases). Germline V gives CDR1 LNHNV, CDR2 YYDKDF (reference sequence). V lost 4 bases, J lost 2 bases, and 14 bases lay in between. This CDR3 has 15 amino acids.

This clone was counted only a few times. The V call is TRBV18, the J call TRBJ2-4; D not resolved. This CDR3 is 16 amino acids long. Germline values: CDR1 KGHSH, CDR2 LQKENI. Trimming pared 3 bases from V and 0 bases from J, leaving 12 bases between. The CDR3 is CASSPATTGAKNIQYF. The CDR3 nucleotides read TGTGCCAGCTCACCGGCCACCACCGGAGCCAAAAACATTCAGTACTTC.

The chain has TRBV4-3 and TRBJ2-2; 7 nucleotides align to TRBD1. This CDR3 is 15 amino acids long. The V and J ends lost 3 bases and 5 bases, in that order; junction bases with no gene match: 6. CDR1 is LGHNA and CDR2 is YSLEER in the germline V gene. CDR3: CASSHEARGTGELFF. CDR3 nucleotide sequence: TGCGCCAGCAGCCACGAGGCCAGGGGGACCGGGGAGCTGTTTTTT.

This chain links TRBV10-3 with TRBJ2-1; 7 positions match TRBD2. Germline loops: CDR1 ENHRY, CDR2 SYGVKD. This CDR3 has 13 residues. J gave up 6 bases and V 8 bases, and 7 bases lay outside the gene matches. CDR3 residues: CAIGERDGNEQFF. Written as DNA, the CDR3 is TGTGCCATCGGCGAGCGGGACGGCAATGAGCAGTTCTTC.

V is TRBV7-2 and J is TRBJ2-6, with TRBD1 matching 8 bases. V trimming: 5 bases; J trimming: 2 bases; junction bases outside the gene matches: 14. CDR1 and CDR2 from the germline V gene are SGHTA and FQGNSA. The CDR3 consists of 19 residues. CDR3 nucleotide sequence: TGTGCCAGCAGCGCCCCGATAGGGACAGGTTGGACTGGGGCCAACGTCCTGACTTTC. Protein product: CASSAPIGTGWTGANVLTF.

This rearrangement joins TRBV7-9 to TRBJ1-4, with 7 bases fitting TRBD1. The CDR3 spans 15 residues. The junction had 9 bases not matched to a gene; V was cut back by 4 bases and J by 7 bases. Germline loops: CDR1 SEHNR, CDR2 FQNEAQ (reference sequence). The DNA of the CDR3 is TGTGCCAGCAGCTCCCCGACAGGGTACAGTGAAAAACTGTTTTTT. It codes for CASSSPTGYSEKLFF.

This clone was seen only once. The CDR3 bases are TGTGCCAGCAACCCGGGGGGGACAACCCCGGGTTATGGCTACACCTTC. Amino acid sequence: CASNPGGTTPGYGYTF. J is TRBJ1-2 and V is TRBV6-6; TRBD1 is a possible D gene (6 bases). CDR1 is MNHNY, CDR2 SVGAGI, per germline (reference sequence). Trimming took 7 bases from V and 5 from J, leaving 23 bases between them. The CDR3 extends over 16 amino acids.